This TCR beta chain derives from a study of radiotherapy plus CTLA-4 blockade in lung cancer. Germline V gives CDR1 SGHRS, CDR2 YFSETQ. Trimming took 0 bases from V and 3 from J, leaving 11 bases between them. The CDR3 spans 15 residues. Overall study findings and caveats: TCR clones from tumors expanded in blood after radiotherapy plus ipilimumab.

A word on this clone: No antigen is known for it.

It was focal radiation plus CTLA-4 blockade with ipilimumab that patients with chemo-refractory metastatic non-small-cell lung cancer received. TCRdb's table, derived via immunoSEQ multiplex PCR, lists solely in-frame clones and lacks some. The data show 120,000 or so clones, around 90% seen once. The receptor comes from a human donor with non-small cell lung cancer that progressed on radiotherapy plus ipilimumab. This specimen was peripheral blood, taken from a patient treated with radiotherapy plus ipilimumab. The chain joins TRBV5-1 to TRBJ2-3, with D uncertain. The CDR3, as DNA: TGCGCCAGCAGCTTGGACAGAAGCTTTACAGATACGCAGTATTTT. Protein: CASSLDRSFTDTQYF.